This TCR beta chain was identified in a study of T cell responses to AZD1222 COVID-19 vaccine. Study outcomes and limitations: The study reported that nearly half of spike-specific TCRs target unmutated variant regions. The study found vaccine-associated CD4 TCRs spanning spike, dominant at 160-218 and 743-854. The sample set comprised mostly white British donors with more females, and clonal diversity was possibly underestimated.

V lost 8 bases to trimming and J lost 6 bases, with 17 bases between them. Germline CDR1 is SGHTA and CDR2 is FQGNSA. This CDR3 has 14 residues. Assay used: immunoSEQ multiplex PCR; TCRdb lists only in-frame clones, some missing. The sample lists 25,000 to 35,000 clones; around 78% were seen once. This clone was detected only once. The antigen is undetermined. This receptor was identified in an adult in good health. The sample consisted of peripheral blood, taken on day 0 of AZD1222 vaccination. This chain links TRBV7-2 with TRBJ2-1; D may be TRBD1 or TRBD2 (6 bases each). The CDR3 nucleotides are TGTGCCAGCGGGGTCGCGGGACACAGCAATGAGCAGTTCTTC. It specifies CASGVAGHSNEQFF.